The rows below give T cell receptor beta chains drawn from one sample of a study of blood T cell repertoires in COVID-19. Sequencing was performed with immunoSEQ multiplex PCR; in TCRdb, only in-frame clones are kept and a portion is missing. The table lists approximately 170,000 clones, over 80% of them singletons, with approximately 8.1% in the top ten. The sample consisted of peripheral blood. These receptors originate from a woman at least 80 years old with COVID-19, enrolled during active disease. The CDR3 runs from the conserved cysteine through the conserved F or W. A D gene is named only where the DNA matches it firmly. Some rows have no size entry. The others give once, few or many, or a class for an expanded clone.

d_call | clone_size | cdr3_length | j_call | v_call | cdr3_nt | cdr3_aa
NA | once | 16 | TRBJ1-3 | TRBV24-1 | TGTGCCACCAGGGACCGAATGGGGGGCTCTGGAAACACCATATATTTT | CATRDRMGGSGNTIYF
NA | NA | 14 | TRBJ2-1 | TRBV18 | TGTGCCAGCTCACCACCGCCAGGGCTCCATGAGCAGTTCTTC | CASSPPPGLHEQFF
TRBD1 | NA | 15 | TRBJ1-4 | TRBV3-1/TRBV3-2 | TGTGCCAGCAGCCCTTCTAACAGGGGTCGGGAAAAACTGTTTTTT | CASSPSNRGREKLFF
TRBD2 | NA | 16 | TRBJ2-5 | TRBV9 | TGTGCCAGCAGCGCTTCTAGCGGGGGCGTCCGGGAGACCCAGTACTTC | CASSASSGGVRETQYF
TRBD1 | once | 16 | TRBJ2-1 | TRBV9 | TGTGCCAGCAGCGCTCTACAGGGGGCCCCCTACAATGAGCAGTTCTTC | CASSALQGAPYNEQFF
TRBD2 | NA | 16 | TRBJ2-1 | TRBV4-2 | TGTGCCAGCAGCCAACCTGGGACTAGCGGAAACAATGAGCAGTTCTTC | CASSQPGTSGNNEQFF
TRBD1 | NA | 17 | TRBJ2-3 | TRBV27 | TGTGCCAGCAGTCACCACCCGGGACAGGGGAAAGCAGATACGCAGTATTTT | CASSHHPGQGKADTQYF
NA | NA | 13 | TRBJ2-7 | TRBV27 | TGTGCCAGCAGTTTTTCCCGCGACTACGAGCAGTACTTC | CASSFSRDYEQYF
NA | NA | 11 | TRBJ2-1 | TRBV19 | TGTGCCACCCAGAACTACAATGAGCAGTTCTTC | CATQNYNEQFF
TRBD1 | NA | 15 | TRBJ1-2 | TRBV27 | TGTGCCAGCAGTTTAAAGGGACAGGGGGCTTATGGCTACACCTTC | CASSLKGQGAYGYTF
TRBD1 | NA | 11 | TRBJ1-6 | TRBV6-2/TRBV6-3 | TGTGCCAGCAGTCATGGACAGGCGCAGTTATTT | CASSHGQAQLF
NA | NA | 14 | TRBJ1-5 | TRBV6-1 | TGTGCCAGCAGTGAAACAGGCCGCAATCAGCCCCAGCATTTT | CASSETGRNQPQHF
NA | NA | 16 | TRBJ1-1 | TRBV5-4 | TGTGCCAGCAGCCGCGTTGCCGGGACGGAGGGCCGCGGTGCTTTCTTT | CASSRVAGTEGRGAFF
NA | NA | 13 | TRBJ1-5 | TRBV6-5 | TGTGCCAGCCAGAGACTCCCGAATCAGCCCCAGCATTTT | CASQRLPNQPQHF
NA | NA | 14 | TRBJ1-5 | TRBV21-1 | TGTGCCAGCAGCCGACAGGGGAAGATTCAGCCCCAGCATTTT | CASSRQGKIQPQHF